A selection of T cell receptor beta chains follows, all from one sample in a study of graft-versus-host responses after intestinal transplantation. These receptors lack a known antigen. Method: immunoSEQ multiplex PCR; TCRdb's copy keeps in-frame clones and lacks some. The sample includes some 150,000 clones, about nine tenths seen only once; the top ten take about 0.19%. This specimen consisted of unstimulated CD4+ T cells sorted from spleen or lymph node cells, obtained before intestinal transplant. The receptors come from a human donor who received an intestinal transplant. Both conserved end residues are part of each CDR3. The order of the fields is CDR3 length, clone size, V gene, D gene, J gene, CDR3 DNA, CDR3 protein. The D gene is left open where the match is weak. Clone size is stated in some rows and not others, as once, few, many or a class when expanded.

length: 15
size: NA
V: TRBV7-6
D: TRBD2
J: TRBJ2-1
DNA: TGTGCCAGCAGCTCGGGGACTAGCGGATACAATGAGCAGTTCTTC
CDR3: CASSSGTSGYNEQFF

length: 15
size: NA
V: TRBV19
D: NA
J: TRBJ2-7
DNA: TGTGCCAGTAGCCCCTCGCCAGGGACCTCCTACGAGCAGTACTTC
CDR3: CASSPSPGTSYEQYF

length: 15
size: NA
V: TRBV5-1
D: TRBD2
J: TRBJ2-7
DNA: TGCGCCACCAGGACTAGCGGGAGCTTTAGGGACGAGCAGTACTTC
CDR3: CATRTSGSFRDEQYF

length: 13
size: NA
V: TRBV6-5
D: NA
J: TRBJ1-1
DNA: TGTGCCAGCAGTCCCGAAGGGTACACTGAAGCTTTCTTT
CDR3: CASSPEGYTEAFF

length: 17
size: NA
V: TRBV27
D: TRBD2
J: TRBJ2-1
DNA: TGTGCCAGCAGTCCGCCGGGACTAGCGGGTCCCTACAATGAGCAGTTCTTC
CDR3: CASSPPGLAGPYNEQFF

length: 17
size: once
V: TRBV28
D: TRBD2
J: TRBJ2-1
DNA: TGTGCCAGCAGTTACCTCCCGACTAGCGGGGTTAACAATGAGCAGTTCTTC
CDR3: CASSYLPTSGVNNEQFF

length: 12
size: NA
V: TRBV7-2
D: NA
J: TRBJ2-7
DNA: TGTGCCAGCAGCTTAGTAGCTTCTGAGCAGTACTTC
CDR3: CASSLVASEQYF

length: 13
size: once
V: TRBV30
D: NA
J: TRBJ1-4
DNA: TGTGCCTGGAGTGGGGGAAAAAATGAAAAACTGTTTTTT
CDR3: CAWSGGKNEKLFF

length: 21
size: NA
V: TRBV4-3
D: TRBD2
J: TRBJ2-1
DNA: TGCGCCAGCAGCCAAGGCGTGGGATGGGGAGAAGGGCTAGCGGTCTACAATGAGCAGTTCTTC
CDR3: CASSQGVGWGEGLAVYNEQFF

length: 13
size: NA
V: TRBV7-2
D: TRBD1
J: TRBJ1-3
DNA: TGTGCCAGCAGCATGGACAGGGTGAACACCATATATTTT
CDR3: CASSMDRVNTIYF

length: 13
size: NA
V: TRBV14
D: TRBD2
J: TRBJ2-7
DNA: TGTGCCAGCAGCCAAGTAGCGGGGTACGAGCAGTACTTC
CDR3: CASSQVAGYEQYF

length: 13
size: once
V: TRBV23-1
D: TRBD1
J: TRBJ2-7
DNA: TGCGCCAGAAACTGGACAGGGGCGGGTGAGCAGTACTTC
CDR3: CARNWTGAGEQYF

length: 17
size: once
V: TRBV4-1
D: TRBD1
J: TRBJ1-2
DNA: TGCGCCAGCAGCCCAGCTGGCGCGGGACAGGGAGAACGAGGCTACACCTTC
CDR3: CASSPAGAGQGERGYTF

length: 13
size: NA
V: TRBV28
D: NA
J: TRBJ1-5
DNA: TGTGCCAGCAGTTCAGGGCCGGGACAGCCCCAGCATTTT
CDR3: CASSSGPGQPQHF

length: 14
size: NA
V: TRBV5-1
D: NA
J: TRBJ2-1
DNA: TGCGCCAGCAGCTTCAATCTCAAGGCCCATGAGCAGTTCTTC
CDR3: CASSFNLKAHEQFF

length: 13
size: NA
V: TRBV10-3
D: NA
J: TRBJ2-2
DNA: TGTGCCATCAGGGCGACCGAAACCGGGGAGCTGTTTTTT
CDR3: CAIRATETGELFF

length: 13
size: NA
V: TRBV6-5
D: TRBD2
J: TRBJ2-7
DNA: TGTGCCAGCAGAGTAGCGGGAGGACGCGAGCAGTACTTC
CDR3: CASRVAGGREQYF

length: 13
size: NA
V: TRBV4-2
D: NA
J: TRBJ2-1
DNA: TGTGCCAGCAGCCTAGCCCTCGCTGTAGAGCAGTTCTTC
CDR3: CASSLALAVEQFF

length: 17
size: NA
V: TRBV5-1
D: TRBD1
J: TRBJ1-2
DNA: TGCGCCAGCAGCCCTGGGGACAGGCCGACGGGATATAATGGCTACACCTTC
CDR3: CASSPGDRPTGYNGYTF

length: 13
size: NA
V: TRBV11-3
D: NA
J: TRBJ1-1
DNA: TGTGCCAGCAGCTCCTTTCCGGGTGGTGAAGCTTTCTTT
CDR3: CASSSFPGGEAFF

length: 16
size: NA
V: TRBV27
D: TRBD1
J: TRBJ1-5
DNA: TGTGCCAGCAGTCCAGACAGGGGGGTGGGCAATCAGCCCCAGCATTTT
CDR3: CASSPDRGVGNQPQHF

length: 15
size: NA
V: TRBV7-2
D: TRBD1
J: TRBJ2-7
DNA: TGTGCCAGCAGTTCACGTACAGGGGGTTGGGTCGAGCAGTACTTC
CDR3: CASSSRTGGWVEQYF

length: 13
size: NA
V: TRBV2
D: TRBD1
J: TRBJ1-2
DNA: TGTGCCACGGAATTGTCAGGGGGCAATGGCTACACCTTC
CDR3: CATELSGGNGYTF

length: 14
size: NA
V: TRBV5-4
D: NA
J: TRBJ2-2
DNA: TGTGCCAGCAGCTTGAGGGGGTACACCGGGGAGCTGTTTTTT
CDR3: CASSLRGYTGELFF

length: 16
size: NA
V: TRBV28
D: TRBD1
J: TRBJ1-2
DNA: TGTGCCAGCAGTCTTCCCAGGGGGCAGGGACTCTATGGCTACACCTTC
CDR3: CASSLPRGQGLYGYTF

length: 13
size: NA
V: TRBV15
D: NA
J: TRBJ1-5
DNA: TGTGCCACCAGCAGAGATCTTAGTCAGCCCCAGCATTTT
CDR3: CATSRDLSQPQHF

length: 15
size: few
V: TRBV29-1
D: NA
J: TRBJ2-3
DNA: TGCAGCGTTGAACGGGAGAGAGTTGGCACAGATACGCAGTATTTT
CDR3: CSVERERVGTDTQYF

length: 14
size: NA
V: TRBV6-5
D: TRBD1
J: TRBJ2-7
DNA: TGTGCCAGCAGTGCTCAACAGGGGGCCGGGGAGCAGTACTTC
CDR3: CASSAQQGAGEQYF

length: 14
size: NA
V: TRBV29-1
D: NA
J: TRBJ1-1
DNA: TGCAGCGCTACGGGCAGGGTAACGGACACTGAAGCCTTCTTT
CDR3: CSATGRVTDTEAFF

length: 15
size: NA
V: TRBV7-2
D: NA
J: TRBJ1-1
DNA: TGTGCCAGCAGCTTCTCGATGGGGATGAACACTGAAGCTTTCTTT
CDR3: CASSFSMGMNTEAFF

length: 11
size: NA
V: TRBV30
D: TRBD1
J: TRBJ2-7
DNA: TGTGCCCACCTCCCAGGGGGAAGGCAGTACTTC
CDR3: CAHLPGGRQYF

length: 13
size: once
V: TRBV6-5
D: TRBD1
J: TRBJ2-1
DNA: TGTGCCAGCAGTTTGACAGGGTTAAATGAGCAGTTCTTC
CDR3: CASSLTGLNEQFF

length: 14
size: NA
V: TRBV11-3
D: NA
J: TRBJ2-2
DNA: TGTGCCAGCAGCCCGGACAGAGTCACCGGGGAGCTGTTTTTT
CDR3: CASSPDRVTGELFF

length: 15
size: once
V: TRBV10-3
D: TRBD2
J: TRBJ2-3
DNA: TGTGCCATCACTCGGACTAGCGGGAGCACAGATACGCAGTATTTT
CDR3: CAITRTSGSTDTQYF

length: 16
size: NA
V: TRBV5-4
D: NA
J: TRBJ2-3
DNA: TGTGCCAGCAGCTTGGCCAGTGGTCCGGAAGCAGATACGCAGTATTTT
CDR3: CASSLASGPEADTQYF

length: 13
size: few
V: TRBV14
D: TRBD1
J: TRBJ1-1
DNA: TGTGCCAGCAATAACCAGGGGGGAACTGAAGCTTTCTTT
CDR3: CASNNQGGTEAFF

length: 16
size: NA
V: TRBV5-4
D: NA
J: TRBJ2-1
DNA: TGTGCCAGCAGCACACTTACGGGGAACTCCTACAATGAGCAGTTCTTC
CDR3: CASSTLTGNSYNEQFF

length: 14
size: NA
V: TRBV2
D: NA
J: TRBJ1-2
DNA: TGTGCCAGCAGTGAGAGGGAGGCGTACGGTGGCTACACCTTC
CDR3: CASSEREAYGGYTF

length: 16
size: NA
V: TRBV19
D: TRBD1
J: TRBJ2-2
DNA: TGTGCCAGTAGTGAGGGACAGGGATCGAACACCGGGGAGCTGTTTTTT
CDR3: CASSEGQGSNTGELFF

length: 16
size: NA
V: TRBV9
D: NA
J: TRBJ2-3
DNA: TGTGCCAGCAGCGTAGGGGGCGGGCCTAGCACAGATACGCAGTATTTT
CDR3: CASSVGGGPSTDTQYF

length: 14
size: NA
V: TRBV30
D: NA
J: TRBJ1-3
DNA: TGTGCCTGGAGTGTTACCGGGCATGGAAACACCATATATTTT
CDR3: CAWSVTGHGNTIYF

length: 16
size: NA
V: TRBV9
D: NA
J: TRBJ2-1
DNA: TGTGCCAGCAGCGTAGCCCTCGACCGGGTGGACAATGAGCAGTTCTTC
CDR3: CASSVALDRVDNEQFF

length: 13
size: NA
V: TRBV25-1
D: NA
J: TRBJ1-3
DNA: TGTGCCAGCAGTTTAACCGGCGGAAACACCATATATTTT
CDR3: CASSLTGGNTIYF

length: 13
size: once
V: TRBV5-1
D: NA
J: TRBJ2-2
DNA: TGCGCCAGCAATCGCGCGAACACCGGGGAGCTGTTTTTT
CDR3: CASNRANTGELFF

length: 11
size: NA
V: TRBV6-1
D: NA
J: TRBJ1-2
DNA: TGTCTAGCCCGATCCCCCTATGGCTACACCTTC
CDR3: CLARSPYGYTF

length: 15
size: NA
V: TRBV5-6
D: NA
J: TRBJ1-1
DNA: TGTGCCAGCATGGGGTTCTGGGGGCCGAACACTGAAGCTTTCTTT
CDR3: CASMGFWGPNTEAFF

length: 15
size: NA
V: TRBV6-5
D: TRBD2
J: TRBJ2-7
DNA: TGTGCCAGCAGCCTACGGGGAGCGGGAGGTCGGGAGCAGTACTTC
CDR3: CASSLRGAGGREQYF

length: 11
size: NA
V: TRBV29-1
D: TRBD1
J: TRBJ2-7
DNA: TGCAGCGTTGCGACAGGGGGATGGAAGTACTTC
CDR3: CSVATGGWKYF

length: 16
size: once
V: TRBV9
D: NA
J: TRBJ2-3
DNA: TGTGCCAGCAGCGTAAGGACTTTAACTAGCACAGATACGCAGTATTTT
CDR3: CASSVRTLTSTDTQYF

length: 15
size: NA
V: TRBV15
D: NA
J: TRBJ1-3
DNA: TGTGCCACCAGCAGAGACCGTGTCTCTGGAAACACCATATATTTT
CDR3: CATSRDRVSGNTIYF

length: 18
size: NA
V: TRBV5-6
D: NA
J: TRBJ1-5
DNA: TGTGCCAGCACCTCGAGGGAATTTGGGATAGGAAGCAATCAGCCCCAGCATTTT
CDR3: CASTSREFGIGSNQPQHF

length: 13
size: once
V: TRBV2
D: NA
J: TRBJ1-1
DNA: TGTGCCAGCAGGGACGGGCTACCAGCTGAAGCTTTCTTT
CDR3: CASRDGLPAEAFF

length: 15
size: once
V: TRBV19
D: NA
J: TRBJ2-7
DNA: TGTGCCAGTAGTGCCGTGGGAGCCGCTTTGGACGAGCAGTACTTC
CDR3: CASSAVGAALDEQYF

length: 14
size: NA
V: TRBV5-1
D: TRBD1
J: TRBJ2-1
DNA: TGCGCCAGCAGCTTGGAAACCTGGACAGGTGAGCAGTTCTTC
CDR3: CASSLETWTGEQFF

length: 14
size: NA
V: TRBV11-2
D: TRBD1
J: TRBJ1-4
DNA: TGTGCCAGCAGCGTAACAGGGGAGGATGAAAAACTGTTTTTT
CDR3: CASSVTGEDEKLFF